This TCR beta chain was found in a study of blood T cell repertoires in COVID-19. Background on the study: COVID-19 samples from acute and convalescent phases originated in the United States, Italy and Spain. Sources were T cells, B-cell-depleted T cells, or PBMCs; the material itself was cDNA or gDNA.

The CDR3 is 16 amino acids. The germline gives CDR1 MNHEY, CDR2 SMNVEV (reference sequence). The V gene end was trimmed by 5 bases and the J gene end by 2 bases; junction bases not matched to a gene: 6. Assay: immunoSEQ multiplex PCR; the TCRdb copy retains only in-frame clones and omits some. The table has more than 70,000 clones, 75% to 90% seen once. The chain uses TRBV27 and TRBJ2-2; 9 nucleotides line up with TRBD1. This TCR came from a woman at least 80 years old with acute or convalescent COVID-19. Sample: peripheral blood. CDR3 amino acids: CASSLRTGVNTGELFF. For the CDR3, the DNA is TGTGCCAGCAGTCTCCGGACAGGGGTAAACACCGGGGAGCTGTTTTTT.